These T cell receptor beta chains were read from a single sample in a study of cytomegalovirus exposure and HLA in healthy donors. Sequencing used immunoSEQ multiplex PCR; TCRdb keeps in-frame clones, though not all of them. The repertoire holds under 150,000 clones, with approximately 78% as singletons. Sequenced material: PBMCs. These receptors were collected from a human donor in good health. Each CDR3 is given with its conserved first and last residue. A D gene is named only where the DNA matches it firmly. Some rows mark clone size as missing; the rest say once, few, many or name a class of expanded clone.

once	.	TRBJ2-7	TRBV21-1	CASSKVWGLGGYEQYF	TGTGCCAGCAGCAAAGTTTGGGGGCTAGGGGGTTACGAGCAGTACTTC
.	TRBD1	TRBJ1-5	TRBV5-6	CASSRDRGISQPQHF	TGTGCCAGCAGCCGAGACAGGGGAATAAGCCAGCCCCAGCATTTT
.	.	TRBJ2-3	TRBV7-6	CASSSIRGGGDTQYF	TGTGCCAGCAGCTCAATCCGGGGAGGGGGGGATACGCAGTATTTT
.	TRBD2	TRBJ2-1	TRBV7-6	CASSLQPSGLAGAEQFF	TGTGCCAGCAGCTTACAGCCTTCGGGACTAGCGGGGGCTGAGCAGTTCTTC
few	TRBD2	TRBJ2-7	TRBV19	CASSIASGGAPYEQYF	TGTGCCAGTAGTATAGCTAGCGGGGGAGCACCCTACGAGCAGTACTTC
.	TRBD1	TRBJ1-4	TRBV6-1	CASAGTAPEKLFF	TGTGCCAGCGCCGGGACAGCACCTGAAAAACTGTTTTTT
.	.	TRBJ1-4	TRBV14	CASSLSPQGKLFF	TGTGCCAGCAGCTTAAGCCCCCAGGGGAAACTGTTTTTT
.	TRBD1	TRBJ1-1	TRBV30	CAWSLSDRGFNTEAFF	TGTGCCTGGAGTTTGTCGGACAGGGGCTTTAACACTGAAGCTTTCTTT
.	.	TRBJ1-1	TRBV16	CASSRGLNTEAFF	TGTGCCAGCAGCCGGGGGCTGAACACTGAAGCTTTCTTT
.	TRBD1	TRBJ1-1	TRBV7-9	CASSRGQALTEAFF	TGTGCCAGCAGCCGGGGACAGGCGCTGACTGAAGCTTTCTTT
.	.	TRBJ2-2	TRBV5-4	CASSVYRTGELFF	TGTGCCAGCAGTGTCTACCGCACCGGGGAGCTGTTTTTT
.	.	TRBJ2-3	TRBV7-6	CASGPTDTQYF	TGTGCCAGCGGGCCCACAGATACGCAGTATTTT
once	TRBD2	TRBJ2-7	TRBV6-1	CASRERGSTSYEQYF	TGTGCCAGCAGAGAGCGGGGTTCGACCTCCTACGAGCAGTACTTC
once	TRBD1	TRBJ1-5	TRBV28	CATKTQGGNQPQHF	TGTGCCACCAAAACCCAGGGGGGCAATCAGCCCCAGCATTTT
.	TRBD2	TRBJ2-7	TRBV7-2	CASSLVASGGNEQYF	TGTGCCAGCAGCTTGGTAGCTAGCGGGGGAAACGAGCAGTACTTC
.	TRBD1	TRBJ2-7	TRBV9	CASSPRDRGRYEQYF	TGTGCCAGCAGCCCGAGGGACAGGGGGCGGTACGAGCAGTACTTC
.	.	TRBJ2-5	TRBV11-1	CASSLLVQGGETQYF	TGTGCCAGCAGCTTACTGGTCCAGGGTGGGGAGACCCAGTACTTC
.	.	TRBJ1-1	TRBV10-3	CAISESRTDKGTEAFF	TGTGCCATCAGTGAGTCAAGGACTGATAAGGGCACTGAAGCTTTCTTT
.	.	TRBJ2-1	TRBV19	CASSIGVASYNEQFF	TGTGCCAGTAGTATAGGGGTAGCCTCCTACAATGAGCAGTTCTTC
few	TRBD1	TRBJ1-2	TRBV6-5	CASSYSRTGGSYGYTF	TGTGCCAGCAGTTACTCAAGGACAGGGGGCAGCTATGGCTACACCTTC
.	TRBD2	TRBJ2-1	TRBV27	CASSPPGLAGVDEQFF	TGTGCCAGCAGTCCACCCGGACTAGCGGGAGTTGATGAGCAGTTCTTC
.	TRBD1	TRBJ1-2	TRBV6-5	CASRRDRSRSYGCTF	TGTGCCAGCAGGCGGGACAGGAGCCGGAGCTATGGCTGCACCTTC
.	.	TRBJ1-5	TRBV7-2	CASSHPGSGQPQHF	TGTGCCAGCAGCCACCCAGGGTCAGGGCAGCCCCAGCATTTT
.	.	TRBJ1-4	TRBV30	CAWSVRVNEKLFF	TGTGCCTGGAGTGTACGGGTAAATGAAAAACTGTTTTTT
.	.	TRBJ1-2	TRBV6-1	CASRVFGTLYGYTF	TGTGCCAGCAGAGTGTTCGGGACACTTTATGGCTACACCTTC
.	.	TRBJ1-1	TRBV6-1	CASSEARATEAFF	TGTGCCAGCAGTGAAGCCAGGGCCACTGAAGCTTTCTTT
.	.	TRBJ2-1	TRBV5-4	CASSLGSSGQAYNEQFF	TGTGCCAGCAGCTTGGGGTCCTCGGGACAAGCCTACAATGAGCAGTTCTTC